In its sample, the clone carrying this T cell receptor (beta chain) was seen a few times. What it binds is unknown. UMIs and sample barcodes were carried by the TCR alpha and TCR beta cDNA libraries that 5'RACE produced using constant-segment primers. One entry per CDR3 protein results from TCRdb running MiXCR on the 5' RACE reads. The sample contains roughly 600,000 distinct CDR3 sequences, over 15% of which appear only once. This entry belongs to a study of T-cell memory formation after mild COVID-19. Whole-study findings and limits: Most CD4+ clones that shrank were in CM and EM, while CD8+ ones turned up in EMRA. Unconfirmed was the SARS-CoV-2 specificity of second-wave clones that peaked on day 37.

The CDR3 extends over 15 amino acids. Trimming left V 5 bases short and J 5 bases short, with 18 bases between. Looked up from germline, CDR1 is SGHTA and CDR2 is FQGNSA. Sequenced material: PBMCs or a T cell subset sorted from them (not recorded which). The rearrangement uses TRBV7-2 and TRBJ2-5, with D maybe TRBD1 (5 bases). The receptor was derived from an adult woman who had mild COVID-19 (a few samples of this study predate the infection). Cell type and time point are not known. CDR3 residues: CASSRPIAGWETQYF. In DNA form, the CDR3 reads TGTGCCAGCAGCCGCCCTATAGCAGGGTGGGAGACCCAGTACTTC.